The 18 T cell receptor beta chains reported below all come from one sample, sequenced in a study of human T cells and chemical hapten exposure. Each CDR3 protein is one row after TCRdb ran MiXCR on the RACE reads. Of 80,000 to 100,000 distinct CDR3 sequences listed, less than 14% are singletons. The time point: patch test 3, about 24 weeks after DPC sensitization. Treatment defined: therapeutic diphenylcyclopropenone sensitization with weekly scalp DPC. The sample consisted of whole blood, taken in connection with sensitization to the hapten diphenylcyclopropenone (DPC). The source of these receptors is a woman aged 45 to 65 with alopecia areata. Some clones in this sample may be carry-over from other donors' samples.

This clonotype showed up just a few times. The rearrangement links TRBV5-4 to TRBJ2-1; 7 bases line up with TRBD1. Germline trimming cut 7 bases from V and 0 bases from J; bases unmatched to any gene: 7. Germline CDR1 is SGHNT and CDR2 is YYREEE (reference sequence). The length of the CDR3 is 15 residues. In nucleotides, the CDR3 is TGTGCCAGCTCGCAAACAGGGGTCTCCTACAATGAGCAGTTCTTC. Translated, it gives CASSQTGVSYNEQFF.

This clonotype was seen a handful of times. This chain's CDR3 is CASSPYSWELPTGELFF. The CDR3 coding sequence is TGTGCCAGCAGTCCTTACTCCTGGGAGTTGCCCACCGGGGAGCTGTTTTTT. V usage is TRBV6-2 or TRBV6-3 and J usage is TRBJ2-2; possibly TRBD2 for D (5 bases). Germline CDR1 is MNHEY and CDR2 is SVGEGT. The CDR3 has 17 residues. The V end was cut by 5 bases, the J end by 4 bases, with 20 bases between.

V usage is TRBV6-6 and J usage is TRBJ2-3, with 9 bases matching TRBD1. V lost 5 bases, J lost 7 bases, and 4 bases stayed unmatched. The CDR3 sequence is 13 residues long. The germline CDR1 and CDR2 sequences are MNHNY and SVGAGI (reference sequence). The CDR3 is CASSGDRDHTQYF. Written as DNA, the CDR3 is TGTGCCAGCAGTGGGGACAGGGATCATACGCAGTATTTT.

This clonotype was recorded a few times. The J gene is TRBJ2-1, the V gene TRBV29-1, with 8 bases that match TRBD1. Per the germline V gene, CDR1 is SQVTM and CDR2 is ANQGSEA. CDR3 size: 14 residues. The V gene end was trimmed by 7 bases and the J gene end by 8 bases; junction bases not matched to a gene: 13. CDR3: CSAVTGAPRDEQFF. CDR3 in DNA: TGCAGCGCAGTGACAGGGGCCCCTAGGGATGAGCAGTTCTTC.

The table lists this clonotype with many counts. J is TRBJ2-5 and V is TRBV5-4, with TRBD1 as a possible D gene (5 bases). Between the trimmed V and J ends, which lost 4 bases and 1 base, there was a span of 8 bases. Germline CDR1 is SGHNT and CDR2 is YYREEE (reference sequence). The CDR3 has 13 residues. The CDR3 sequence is CASSRTSQETQYF. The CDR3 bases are TGTGCCAGCAGCAGGACATCCCAAGAGACCCAGTACTTC.

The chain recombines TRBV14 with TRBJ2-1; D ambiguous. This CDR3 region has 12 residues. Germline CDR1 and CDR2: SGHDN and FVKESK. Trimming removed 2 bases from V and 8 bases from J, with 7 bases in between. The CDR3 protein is CASSQLVDEQFF. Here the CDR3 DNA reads TGTGCCAGCAGCCAACTAGTCGATGAGCAGTTCTTC.

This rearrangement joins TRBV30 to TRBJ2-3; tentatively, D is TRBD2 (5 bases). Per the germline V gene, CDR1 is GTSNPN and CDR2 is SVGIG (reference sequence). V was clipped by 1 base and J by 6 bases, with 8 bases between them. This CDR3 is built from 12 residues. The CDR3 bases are TGTGCCTGGAGTGCGGGAACGGATACGCAGTATTTT. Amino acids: CAWSAGTDTQYF.

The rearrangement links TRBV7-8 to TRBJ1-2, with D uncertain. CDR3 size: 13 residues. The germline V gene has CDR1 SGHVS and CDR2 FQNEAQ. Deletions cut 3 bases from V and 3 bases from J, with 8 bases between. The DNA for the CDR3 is TGTGCCAGCAGCTTCGCGGATTACTATGGCTACACCTTC. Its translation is CASSFADYYGYTF. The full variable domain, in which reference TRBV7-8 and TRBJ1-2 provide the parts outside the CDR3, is GAGVSQSPRYKVAKRGQDVALRCDPISGHVSLFWYQQALGQGPEFLTYFQNEAQLDKSGLPSDRFFAERPEGSVSTLKIQRTQQEDSAVYLCASSFADYYGYTFGSGTRLTVV.

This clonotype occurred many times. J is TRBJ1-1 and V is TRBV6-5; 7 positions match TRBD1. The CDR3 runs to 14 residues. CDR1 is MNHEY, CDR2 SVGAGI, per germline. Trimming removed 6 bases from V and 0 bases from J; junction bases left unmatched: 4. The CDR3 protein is CASRRTGMNTEAFF. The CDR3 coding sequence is TGTGCCAGCAGAAGGACAGGCATGAACACTGAAGCTTTCTTT.

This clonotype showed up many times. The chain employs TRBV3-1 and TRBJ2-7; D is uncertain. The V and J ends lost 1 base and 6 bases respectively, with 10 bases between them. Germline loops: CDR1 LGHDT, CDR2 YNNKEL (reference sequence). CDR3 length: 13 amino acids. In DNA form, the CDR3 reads TGTGCCAGCAGCCAAGGGGTTCAAGGCGAGCAGTACTTC. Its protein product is CASSQGVQGEQYF.

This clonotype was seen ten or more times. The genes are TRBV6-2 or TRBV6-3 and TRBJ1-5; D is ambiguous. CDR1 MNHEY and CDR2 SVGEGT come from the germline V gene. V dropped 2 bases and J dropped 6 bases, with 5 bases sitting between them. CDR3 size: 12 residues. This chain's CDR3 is CASSYGFQPQHF. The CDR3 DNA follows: TGTGCCAGCAGTTACGGGTTTCAGCCCCAGCATTTT.

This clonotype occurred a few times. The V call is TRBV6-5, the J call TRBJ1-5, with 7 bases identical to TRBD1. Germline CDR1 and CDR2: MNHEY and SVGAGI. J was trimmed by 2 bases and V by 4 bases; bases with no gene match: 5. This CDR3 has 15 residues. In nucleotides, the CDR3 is TGTGCCAGCAGTTCGACAGGGCCTGGCAATCAGCCCCAGCATTTT. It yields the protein CASSSTGPGNQPQHF.

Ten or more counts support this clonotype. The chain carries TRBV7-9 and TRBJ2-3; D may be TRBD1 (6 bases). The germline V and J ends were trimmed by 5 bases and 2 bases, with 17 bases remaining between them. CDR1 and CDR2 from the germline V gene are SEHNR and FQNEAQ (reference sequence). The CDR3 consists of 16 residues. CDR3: CASSRAFQGPTDTQYF. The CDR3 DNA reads TGTGCCAGCAGCCGCGCTTTTCAGGGGCCCACAGATACGCAGTATTTT.

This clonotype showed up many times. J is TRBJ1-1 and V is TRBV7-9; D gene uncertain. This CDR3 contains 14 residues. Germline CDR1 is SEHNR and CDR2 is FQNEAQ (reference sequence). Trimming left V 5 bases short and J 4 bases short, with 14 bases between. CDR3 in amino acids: CASSAERAGTEAFF. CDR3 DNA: TGTGCCAGCAGCGCGGAGAGGGCGGGCACTGAAGCTTTCTTT.

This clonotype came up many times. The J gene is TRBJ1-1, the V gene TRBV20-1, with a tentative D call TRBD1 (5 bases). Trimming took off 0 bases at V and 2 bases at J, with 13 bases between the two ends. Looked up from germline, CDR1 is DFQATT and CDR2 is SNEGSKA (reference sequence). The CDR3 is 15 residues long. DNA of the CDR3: TGCAGTGCTAGAGATCGGGCAGGGACTAACACTGAAGCTTTCTTT. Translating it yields CSARDRAGTNTEAFF.

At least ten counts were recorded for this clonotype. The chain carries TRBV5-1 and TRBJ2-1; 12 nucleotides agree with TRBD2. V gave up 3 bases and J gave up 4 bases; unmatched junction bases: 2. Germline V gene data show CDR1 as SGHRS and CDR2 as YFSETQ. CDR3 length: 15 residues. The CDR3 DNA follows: TGCGCCAGCAGCTCTAGCGGGAGGGGGTACAATGAGCAGTTCTTC. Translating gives CASSSSGRGYNEQFF. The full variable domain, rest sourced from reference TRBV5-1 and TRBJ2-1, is KAGVTQTPRYLIKTRGQQVTLSCSPISGHRSVSWYQQTPGQGLQFLFEYFSETQRNKGNFPGRFSGRQFSNSRSEMNVSTLELGDSALYLCASSSSGRGYNEQFFGPGTRLTVL.

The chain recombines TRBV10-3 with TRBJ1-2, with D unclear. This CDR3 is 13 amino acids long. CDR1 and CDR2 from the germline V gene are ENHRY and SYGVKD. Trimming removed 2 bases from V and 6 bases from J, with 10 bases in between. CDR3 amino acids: CAISEQQDNGYTF. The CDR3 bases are TGTGCCATCAGTGAGCAGCAAGACAATGGCTACACCTTC.

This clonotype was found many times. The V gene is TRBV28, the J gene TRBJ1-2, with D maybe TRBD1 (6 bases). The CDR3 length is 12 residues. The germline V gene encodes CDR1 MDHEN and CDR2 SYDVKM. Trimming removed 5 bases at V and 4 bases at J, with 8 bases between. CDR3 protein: CASSGTRYGYTF. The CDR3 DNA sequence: TGTGCCAGCAGTGGGACACGCTATGGCTACACCTTC.